This T cell receptor (beta chain) was found in a study of blood T cell repertoires in COVID-19. About the study: All recovered Cohort 3 donors got two negative PCRs, got clearance, or saw symptom resolution. COVID-19 samples collected from the United States, Italy and Spain covered acute and convalescent phases.

Trimming removed 0 bases from V and 3 bases from J, with 6 bases in between. The germline V gene has CDR1 SEHNR and CDR2 FQNEAQ (reference sequence). CDR3 length: 14 amino acids. Repertoires were generated with immunoSEQ multiplex PCR, while TCRdb's copy carries only in-frame clones and drops some. The sample holds roughly 210,000 clones, 87% seen once. The source is a man aged 30 to 45 in a cohort exposed to, infected with or recovered from COVID-19 (not recorded which). The V call is TRBV7-9, the J call TRBJ1-5; D uncertain. Sequencing was performed on PBMCs or T cells enriched from blood (not recorded which). The CDR3 bases are TGTGCCAGCAGCTTAGCGGCAGTCAATCAGCCCCAGCATTTT. It codes for CASSLAAVNQPQHF.